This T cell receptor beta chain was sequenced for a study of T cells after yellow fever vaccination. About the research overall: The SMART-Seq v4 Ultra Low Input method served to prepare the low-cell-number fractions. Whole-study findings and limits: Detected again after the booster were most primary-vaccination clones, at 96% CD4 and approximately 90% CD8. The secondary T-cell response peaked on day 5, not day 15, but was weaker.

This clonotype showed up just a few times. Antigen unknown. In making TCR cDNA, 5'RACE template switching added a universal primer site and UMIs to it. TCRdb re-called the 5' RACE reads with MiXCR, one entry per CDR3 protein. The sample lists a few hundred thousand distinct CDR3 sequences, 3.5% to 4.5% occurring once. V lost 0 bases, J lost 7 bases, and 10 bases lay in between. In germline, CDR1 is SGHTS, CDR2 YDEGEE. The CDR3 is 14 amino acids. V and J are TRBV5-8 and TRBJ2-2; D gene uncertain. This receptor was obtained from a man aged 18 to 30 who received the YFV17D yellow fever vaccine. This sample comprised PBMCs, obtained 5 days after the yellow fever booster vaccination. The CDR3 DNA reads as TGTGCCAGCAGCTTGGAGGTCCAGGACGGGGAGCTGTTTTTT. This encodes CASSLEVQDGELFF.